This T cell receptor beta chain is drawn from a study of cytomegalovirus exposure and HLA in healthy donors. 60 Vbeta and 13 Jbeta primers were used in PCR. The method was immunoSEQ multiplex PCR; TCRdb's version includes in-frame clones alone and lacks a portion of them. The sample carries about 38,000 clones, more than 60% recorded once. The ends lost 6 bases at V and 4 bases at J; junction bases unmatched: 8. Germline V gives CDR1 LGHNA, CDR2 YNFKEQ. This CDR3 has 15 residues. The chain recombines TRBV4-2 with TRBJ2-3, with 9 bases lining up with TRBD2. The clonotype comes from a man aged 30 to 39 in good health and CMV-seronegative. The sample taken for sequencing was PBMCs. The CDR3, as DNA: TGTGCCAGCAGTCCCGTTAGCGGGGGCTCAGATACGCAGTATTTT. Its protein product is CASSPVSGGSDTQYF.